The 32 T cell receptor beta chains in this list originate from one sample, sequenced in a study of blood T cell repertoires in COVID-19 (TCRdb year 2020). The method was the immunoSEQ multiplex PCR assay. TCRdb retrieved this table from immuneACCESS and kept in-frame rearrangements only. Not all clones are present; in checked studies, unresolved V genes account for under half, and no reason is known for the remainder. In all, the sample holds hundreds of thousands of clones, and 90% of those were seen once. Of the sample, roughly 4.3% falls within the top ten clones. What was sequenced was PBMCs or T cells enriched from blood (not recorded which). These TCRs come from a woman younger than 35 with acute COVID-19.

The chain uses TRBV2 and TRBJ1-6; D call uncertain. This CDR3 comprises 15 residues. CDR1 is SNHLY and CDR2 is FYNNEI in the germline V gene. The ends were cut back, 2 bases at V and 6 bases at J, with 11 bases in the middle. The chain's CDR3 is CASSEIWRGNSPLHF. The CDR3 nucleotides are TGTGCCAGCAGTGAAATATGGCGGGGTAATTCACCCCTCCACTTT.

This chain connects TRBV27 to TRBJ1-2; 8 nucleotides align to TRBD1. J gave up 8 bases and V 3 bases, and 11 bases lay outside the gene matches. This CDR3 spans 15 amino acids. The germline CDR1 and CDR2 sequences are MNHEY and SMNVEV (reference sequence). The CDR3 sequence is CASSFTGTGQGGYTF. For the CDR3, the DNA is TGTGCCAGCAGTTTCACCGGGACAGGTCAAGGGGGCTACACCTTC.

This chain uses TRBV14 with TRBJ1-3; 8 nucleotides agree with TRBD1. This CDR3 has 19 amino acids. Germline CDR1 and CDR2: SGHDN and FVKESK. Losses at the gene ends were 1 base for V and 1 base for J; bases not matched to a gene: 12. In DNA, the CDR3 is TGTGCCAGCAGCCAAGGGTACCGGGACAGGACTTTATCTGGAAACACCATATATTTT. Protein product: CASSQGYRDRTLSGNTIYF.

The rearrangement joins TRBV5-4 to TRBJ2-2; TRBD1 is a possible D gene (6 bases). V was pared by 4 bases and J by 7 bases, with 20 bases between. The CDR3 is 16 amino acids. Looked up from germline, CDR1 is SGHNT and CDR2 is YYREEE (reference sequence). The chain's CDR3 is CASSNYLGAHNGELFF. The CDR3 DNA sequence: TGTGCCAGCAGCAACTATCTGGGGGCACACAACGGGGAGCTGTTTTTT. The whole variable domain, remainder taken from reference TRBV5-4 and TRBJ2-2, is ETGVTQSPTHLIKTRGQQVTLRCSSQSGHNTVSWYQQALGQGPQFIFQYYREEENGRGNFPPRFSGLQFPNYSSELNVNALELDDSALYLCASSNYLGAHNGELFFGEGSRLTVL.

This clone has only one observation. This sequence joins TRBV19 and TRBJ2-1; D unclear. V gave up 4 bases and J gave up 0 bases, with 10 bases separating them. The germline V gene has CDR1 LNHDA and CDR2 SQIVND (reference sequence). CDR3 length equals 15 residues. As DNA, the CDR3 is TGTGCCAGTAGTACGACTGTAAGCTCCTACAATGAGCAGTTCTTC. Protein sequence: CASSTTVSSYNEQFF.

The chain links TRBV18 to TRBJ1-3; D not certain. The germline V gene has CDR1 KGHSH and CDR2 LQKENI. This CDR3 is built from 14 residues. Trimming shortened V by 0 bases and J by 4 bases, and 7 bases separated the two germline ends. The CDR3 loop reads CASSPPNRGNTIYF. CDR3 coding DNA: TGTGCCAGCTCACCACCGAACAGAGGAAACACCATATATTTT.

The chain joins TRBV28 to TRBJ2-7; 11 nucleotides line up with TRBD1. Germline CDR1 MDHEN, CDR2 SYDVKM. V was pared by 5 bases and J by 3 bases, with 3 bases of the junction left unmatched. This CDR3 has 14 residues. The CDR3 loop is CASSPGTGGYEQYF. In DNA, the CDR3 is TGTGCCAGCAGTCCCGGGACAGGGGGCTACGAGCAGTACTTC.

This clone has just one count. The chain recombines TRBV30 with TRBJ2-5; the D gene is possibly TRBD2 (6 bases). Germline V lookup: CDR1 GTSNPN, CDR2 SVGIG (reference sequence). The CDR3 totals 13 residues. V was pared by 1 base and J by 2 bases, with 8 bases between. This CDR3 is CAWSGGGQETQYF. The CDR3 nucleotides are TGTGCCTGGAGTGGTGGGGGGCAAGAGACCCAGTACTTC.

This chain connects TRBV28 to TRBJ1-1; weak D call: TRBD1 (6 bases). V lost 5 bases to trimming and J lost 12 bases, with 22 bases between them. The CDR3 has 14 residues. The V gene's germline CDR1 is MDHEN and CDR2 SYDVKM. For the CDR3, the DNA is TGTGCCAGCAGTCCGCCCGCTGACAGGTTACAAACTTTCTTT. This translates into CASSPPADRLQTFF. Complete variable domain (other parts from reference TRBV28 and TRBJ1-1): DVKVTQSSRYLVKRTGEKVFLECVQDMDHENMFWYRQDPGLGLRLIYFSYDVKMKEKGDIPEGYSVSREKKERFSLILESASTNQTSMYLCASSPPADRLQTFFGQGTRLTVV.

The chain joins TRBV28 to TRBJ2-4; 7 bases fit TRBD1. Germline V gene data show CDR1 as MDHEN and CDR2 as SYDVKM. CDR3 size: 15 residues. Trimming took 7 bases from V and 0 from J; bases not matched to a gene: 6. CDR3 protein: CASTGQDLAKNIQYF. The CDR3 DNA reads as TGTGCCAGCACCGGACAGGACCTAGCCAAAAACATTCAGTACTTC.

The chain uses TRBV11-2 and TRBJ2-1; tentative D call: TRBD2 (6 bases). This CDR3 is built from 15 residues. In germline, CDR1 is SGHAT, CDR2 FQNNGV. Trimming stripped 1 base from V and 0 bases from J, with 7 bases between. The CDR3 region is CASSLGTISYNEQFF. For the CDR3, the DNA is TGTGCCAGCAGCTTAGGGACTATCTCCTACAATGAGCAGTTCTTC.

The chain combines TRBV5-1 with TRBJ1-4; tentatively, D is TRBD1 (5 bases). In germline, CDR1 is SGHRS, CDR2 YFSETQ. This CDR3 is built from 15 residues. V was shortened by 2 bases and J by 3 bases, with 11 bases between the two germline ends. Written as DNA, the CDR3 is TGCGCCAGCAGCTTAGGAAGGGGCCCTAATGAAAAACTGTTTTTT. This gives the protein CASSLGRGPNEKLFF.

The chain couples TRBV11-2 to TRBJ1-2; 9 positions match TRBD1. The CDR3 loop spans 16 amino acids. Germline-derived CDR1 and CDR2 are SGHAT and FQNNGV. V gave up 2 bases and J gave up 4 bases; unmatched junction bases: 8. CDR3 DNA: TGTGCCAGCAGCTTATTTACAGGGGGCAAGGCCTATGGCTACACCTTC. Translating gives CASSLFTGGKAYGYTF.

This chain uses TRBV21-1 with TRBJ2-1; whether TRBD2, the table's D call, matches the DNA was not checked. TRBV21-1 is designated a pseudogene. This CDR3 contains 19 residues. The CDR3 DNA sequence: TGTGCCAGCAGCAAAACAGCGTCGACTAGCGGGATGTCCTACAATGAGCAGTTCTTC. Its protein is CASSKTASTSGMSYNEQFF.

This chain uses TRBV9 with TRBJ2-2, with D possibly being TRBD2 (5 bases). The CDR3 has 14 amino acids. Germline V gene lookup returns CDR1 SGDLS and CDR2 YYNGEE. V dropped 1 base and J dropped 4 bases, with 8 bases sitting between them. CDR3 nucleotides: TGTGCCAGCAGCGTAAGCGCGGGCACCGGGGAGCTGTTTTTT. Translation gives CASSVSAGTGELFF.

The rearrangement links TRBV4-2 to TRBJ1-3, with D perhaps TRBD1 (5 bases). In germline, CDR1 is LGHNA, CDR2 YNFKEQ. The CDR3 runs to 15 residues. Trimming shortened V by 0 bases and J by 0 bases, and 6 bases separated the two germline ends. The CDR3 region is CASSQDRASGNTIYF. The CDR3 nucleotides are TGTGCCAGCAGCCAAGACAGGGCCTCTGGAAACACCATATATTTT.

This chain joins TRBV19 and TRBJ1-2; D not certain. Germline V gene lookup returns CDR1 LNHDA and CDR2 SQIVND (reference sequence). The CDR3 extends over 15 amino acids. The germline V and J ends were trimmed by 7 bases and 2 bases, with 17 bases remaining between them. DNA of the CDR3: TGTGCCAGTACCCCTCGACATGAACAGAACTATGGCTACACCTTC. It is translated as CASTPRHEQNYGYTF.

This sequence joins TRBV6-6 and TRBJ2-7; TRBD1 matches 8 bases. The CDR3 runs to 13 residues. After removal of 5 bases from V and 3 bases from J, the junction contained 3 bases not matched to a gene. From germline, CDR1 is MNHNY and CDR2 SVGAGI (reference sequence). In nucleotides, the CDR3 is TGTGCCAGCAGTCCCGACAGGGGCTACGAGCAGTACTTC. Amino acid sequence: CASSPDRGYEQYF.

The rearrangement links TRBV4-2 to TRBJ2-3; 8 bases map to TRBD2. CDR1 LGHNA and CDR2 YNFKEQ come from the germline V gene. This CDR3 has 16 amino acids. V lost 0 bases, J lost 10 bases, and 12 bases stayed unmatched. CDR3 protein: CASSQDLGTSIMAQYF. CDR3 in DNA: TGTGCCAGCAGCCAAGATCTGGGGACTAGTATAATGGCGCAGTATTTT.

V gene TRBV19 combines with J gene TRBJ1-6; possibly TRBD1 for D (5 bases). Germline V gene data show CDR1 as LNHDA and CDR2 as SQIVND (reference sequence). Deletions cut 4 bases from V and 9 bases from J, with 13 bases between. CDR3 length: 14 residues. The CDR3 region has the DNA TGTGCCAGTAGTACAGGGAGGGAGCGTTCACCCCTCCACTTT. Translation: CASSTGRERSPLHF.

This clone was counted only a few times. This sequence joins TRBV11-2 and TRBJ2-1; the D is unclear. The germline gives CDR1 SGHAT, CDR2 FQNNGV. The CDR3 spans 15 residues. V gave up 3 bases and J gave up 5 bases, with 14 bases separating them. CDR3 residues: CASSLFGSRNNEQFF. CDR3 sequence (DNA): TGTGCCAGCAGCTTGTTCGGATCTAGGAACAATGAGCAGTTCTTC.

Only a few counts were recorded for this clone. The V gene is TRBV12-3 or TRBV12-4, the J gene TRBJ1-1; 9 nucleotides agree with TRBD1. The CDR3 extends over 13 amino acids. With V trimmed by 6 bases and J by 5 bases, 4 bases remained unmatched. CDR3 coding DNA: TGTGCCAGCAGCCACAGGGGGCCGACTGAAGCTTTCTTT. Translation gives CASSHRGPTEAFF.

The chain employs TRBV2 and TRBJ1-5, with D perhaps TRBD1 (5 bases). The CDR3 has 14 residues. Germline values: CDR1 SNHLY, CDR2 FYNNEI. V lost 2 bases and J 7 bases, leaving 12 bases between the germline ends. The CDR3 loop reads CASSENSGSQPQHF. CDR3 DNA: TGTGCCAGCAGTGAAAACTCAGGGTCGCAGCCCCAGCATTTT.

The rearrangement uses TRBV19 and TRBJ2-2; no definite D call. The CDR3 has 14 amino acids. With 7 bases removed from V and 1 base from J, the gap between germline ends came to 10 bases. Germline CDR1 LNHDA, CDR2 SQIVND (reference sequence). The CDR3 DNA sequence: TGTGCCAGTACCCCCGGAGTGAACACCGGGGAGCTGTTTTTT. Its protein is CASTPGVNTGELFF. Full variable domain (missing parts from reference TRBV19 and TRBJ2-2): DGGITQSPKYLFRKEGQNVTLSCEQNLNHDAMYWYRQDPGQGLRLIYYSQIVNDFQKGDIAEGYSVSREKKESFPLTVTSAQKNPTAFYLCASTPGVNTGELFFGEGSRLTVL.

This rearrangement joins TRBV11-2 to TRBJ1-1, with unresolved D. This CDR3 is 15 amino acids long. V lost 4 bases to trimming and J lost 3 bases, with 15 bases between them. Germline V gene data show CDR1 as SGHAT and CDR2 as FQNNGV. CDR3 sequence (DNA): TGTGCCAGCAGCTCTATTTTACCGCTGGACACTGAAGCTTTCTTT. Translated: CASSSILPLDTEAFF.

This sequence joins TRBV27 and TRBJ2-5; maybe TRBD2 (7 bases). V lost 5 bases to trimming and J lost 4 bases, with 14 bases between them. From germline, CDR1 is MNHEY and CDR2 SMNVEV (reference sequence). The CDR3 contains 14 residues. DNA of the CDR3: TGTGCCAGCAGTCCCCGGGGGGCGGGAGAGACCCAGTACTTC. As protein: CASSPRGAGETQYF.

The rearrangement uses TRBV10-3 and TRBJ1-1; 11 bases line up with TRBD1. In germline, CDR1 is ENHRY, CDR2 SYGVKD. Losses at the gene ends were 4 bases for V and 3 bases for J; bases not matched to a gene: 1. This CDR3 region has 14 residues. Here the CDR3 DNA reads TGTGCCATCAGTGGGACAGGGGGCTACACTGAAGCTTTCTTT. Protein: CAISGTGGYTEAFF.

J is TRBJ2-7 and V is TRBV19; possibly TRBD2 for D (6 bases). CDR1 LNHDA and CDR2 SQIVND come from the germline V gene (reference sequence). Trimming shortened V by 4 bases and J by 7 bases, and 23 bases separated the two germline ends. This CDR3 contains 16 residues. The CDR3 DNA is TGTGCCAGTAGTACCCAACCCGCGACTAGGGCATGGGAGCAGTACTTC. Its protein is CASSTQPATRAWEQYF.

The chain joins TRBV9 to TRBJ2-2, with TRBD1 identical over 10 bases. V was pared by 4 bases and J by 4 bases, with 7 bases of the junction left unmatched. Germline V lookup: CDR1 SGDLS, CDR2 YYNGEE. The CDR3 is made up of 16 amino acids. Written as DNA, the CDR3 is TGTGCCAGCAGCCCCGGGGGGACAGGGGTCACCGGGGAGCTGTTTTTT. This translates into CASSPGGTGVTGELFF.

The rearrangement uses TRBV28 and TRBJ1-2; 8 bases fit TRBD1. Trimming cost V 10 bases and J 4 bases; bases outside gene matches: 8. In germline, CDR1 is MDHEN, CDR2 SYDVKM. This CDR3 has 13 amino acids. The CDR3, as DNA: TGTGCCACAAAACCAGGGGGCGGCTATGGCTACACCTTC. Translating gives CATKPGGGYGYTF.

The chain has TRBV27 and TRBJ2-1; 12 nucleotides match TRBD2. With V trimmed by 4 bases and J by 5 bases, 3 bases remained unmatched. CDR3 length: 15 amino acids. Per the germline V gene, CDR1 is MNHEY and CDR2 is SMNVEV (reference sequence). Written as DNA, the CDR3 is TGTGCCAGCAGTTCCGGACTAGCGGGAAACAATGAGCAGTTCTTC. Translating it yields CASSSGLAGNNEQFF.

The chain combines TRBV27 with TRBJ1-1, with a weak D call TRBD1 (6 bases). This CDR3 comprises 15 residues. Germline V gene lookup returns CDR1 MNHEY and CDR2 SMNVEV (reference sequence). The V gene lost 2 bases and the J gene lost 1 base, with 11 bases spanning the gap. Here the CDR3 DNA reads TGTGCCAGCAGTTTAGAAGGGGGTTGGAACACTGAAGCTTTCTTT. It encodes CASSLEGGWNTEAFF.